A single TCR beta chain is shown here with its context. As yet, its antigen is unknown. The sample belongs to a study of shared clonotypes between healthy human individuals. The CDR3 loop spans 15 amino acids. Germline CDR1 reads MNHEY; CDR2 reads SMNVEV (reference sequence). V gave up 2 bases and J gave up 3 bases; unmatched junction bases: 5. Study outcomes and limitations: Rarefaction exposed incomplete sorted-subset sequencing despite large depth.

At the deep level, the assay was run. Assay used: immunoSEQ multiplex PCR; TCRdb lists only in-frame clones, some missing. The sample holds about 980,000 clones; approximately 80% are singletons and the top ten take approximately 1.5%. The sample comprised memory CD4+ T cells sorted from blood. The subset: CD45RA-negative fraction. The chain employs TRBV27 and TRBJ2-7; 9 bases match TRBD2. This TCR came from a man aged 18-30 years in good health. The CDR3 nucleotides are TGTGCCAGCAGTTTAAGAACTAGCGGGCTCTACGAGCAGTACTTC. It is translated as CASSLRTSGLYEQYF.